This is a list of T cell receptor beta chains from one sample in a study of cytomegalovirus exposure and HLA in healthy donors. The method was immunoSEQ multiplex PCR; TCRdb's version includes in-frame clones alone and lacks a portion of them. Of about 160,000 clones in the sample, 75% to 80% are singletons; the top ten hold approximately 3%. What was sequenced was PBMCs. These receptor sequences come from a middle-aged woman in good health and CMV-seronegative. Each CDR3 is given with its conserved first and last residue. The D gene is left open where the match is weak. A clone size is listed for some rows: how often the clone was seen (once, few, many), or a class if it is expanded.

v_call	j_call	d_call	clone_size	cdr3_nt	cdr3_aa
TRBV28	TRBJ1-2	-	-	TGTGCCAGCTCCCCTCGAGGAACTAACTATGGCTACACCTTC	CASSPRGTNYGYTF
TRBV7-9	TRBJ2-7	-	-	TGTGCCAGCAGCTTAGTTACCCCCGAGCAGTACTTC	CASSLVTPEQYF
TRBV5-1	TRBJ2-1	-	-	TGCGCCAGCAGCTTGAACGACGGTACTATTAATGAGCAGTTCTTC	CASSLNDGTINEQFF
TRBV6-1	TRBJ1-2	-	few	TGTGCCAGCAGTGAAGCTGGCGGGAACACCTTC	CASSEAGGNTF
TRBV5-1	TRBJ1-1	-	-	TGCGCCAGCAGCCCAGACATATCGGCTTGGGAAGCTTTCTTT	CASSPDISAWEAFF
TRBV7-9	TRBJ2-2	-	few	TGTGCCAGCAGCTTATTGGAGGGGACCGGGGAGCTGTTTTTT	CASSLLEGTGELFF
TRBV27	TRBJ1-1	-	-	TGTGCCAGCAGTCCTAGGAGGGCCATGAACACTGAAGCTTTCTTT	CASSPRRAMNTEAFF
TRBV4-1	TRBJ2-5	-	-	TGCGCCAGCAGCCAAGAGGTCAGCCAAGAGACCCAGTACTTC	CASSQEVSQETQYF
TRBV5-1	TRBJ2-7	TRBD1	-	TGCGCCAGCAGCGATCGTGGGGACAGGGGGGTCGAGCAGTACTTC	CASSDRGDRGVEQYF
TRBV11-2	TRBJ1-2	-	-	TGTGCCAGCAGCTCTTCGGTACGGGCAGGGACAAACTATGGCTACACCTTC	CASSSSVRAGTNYGYTF
TRBV6-1	TRBJ2-7	TRBD1	-	TGTGCCAGCCGTCGAGGGACAGTGTCCTACGAGCAGTACTTC	CASRRGTVSYEQYF
TRBV6-5	TRBJ1-1	-	-	TGTGCCAGCAGTACCTTGGGGGCAGGTAACACTGAAGCTTTCTTT	CASSTLGAGNTEAFF
TRBV6-5	TRBJ1-6	-	-	TGTGCCAGCAGTTATTCGGGAGGGCGAGTAAATTCACCCCTCCACTTT	CASSYSGGRVNSPLHF
TRBV5-1	TRBJ1-2	-	-	TGCGCCAGCAGCTTAGGACAGAGTGCTAACTATGGCTACACCTTC	CASSLGQSANYGYTF
TRBV5-4	TRBJ2-7	TRBD2	-	TGTGCCAGCAGCTACCTAGCGGGGGGGTTCCTCAACGAGCAGTACTTC	CASSYLAGGFLNEQYF
TRBV5-1	TRBJ1-1	-	once	TGCGCCAGCAGCTTGGACAGGACCAACACTGAAGCTTTCTTT	CASSLDRTNTEAFF
TRBV20-1	TRBJ2-1	-	-	TGCGGGTGGGGGCTCTACAATGAGCAGTTCTTC	CGWGLYNEQFF
TRBV7-8	TRBJ1-1	-	-	TGTGCCAGCAGCTTAGCCTGGACAGTTGAAGCTTTCTTT	CASSLAWTVEAFF
TRBV4-1	TRBJ2-4	TRBD2	once	TGCGCCAGCAGCCAAAGAACTAGCGGGGAAAACATTCAGTACTTC	CASSQRTSGENIQYF
TRBV28	TRBJ1-2	TRBD1	-	TGTGCCAGCAACCCCGTCGGGACAGTCTATGGCTACACCTTC	CASNPVGTVYGYTF
TRBV11-2	TRBJ1-1	TRBD1	-	TGTGCCAGCAGCTTGGAACAGGGGTCTGAAGCTTTCTTT	CASSLEQGSEAFF
TRBV5-4	TRBJ1-1	-	-	TGTGCCAGCAGCTTTCCTGGCATGAACACTGAAGCTTTCTTT	CASSFPGMNTEAFF
TRBV4-1	TRBJ2-7	-	few	TGCGCCAGCAGCCCCGACAGGACTGGCTACGAGCAGTACTTC	CASSPDRTGYEQYF
TRBV6-6	TRBJ2-7	TRBD1	few	TGTGCCAGCAGTGGGGACAGGGTACGGCAGTACTTC	CASSGDRVRQYF
TRBV5-1	TRBJ2-2	TRBD1	-	TGCGCCAGCAGCCCAGGGACAGGGGTGAACACCGGGGAGCTGTTTTTT	CASSPGTGVNTGELFF
TRBV6-1	TRBJ2-2	-	-	TGTGCCAGCAGTCTAAGCGTACGGGGTCCCGGGGAGCTGTTTTTT	CASSLSVRGPGELFF
TRBV19	TRBJ1-6	-	-	TGTGCCAGTAGTCCTTCAGGGGCTCGCTCCTATAATTCACCCCTCCACTTT	CASSPSGARSYNSPLHF
TRBV4-1	TRBJ2-3	TRBD2	-	TGCGCCAGCAGCCAAGATGGGGGGGTCTCAGATACGCAGTATTTT	CASSQDGGVSDTQYF
TRBV25-1	TRBJ2-4	TRBD2	-	TGTGCCAGCAGTGCTAGCGGGGGGGAAAACATTCAGTACTTC	CASSASGGENIQYF
TRBV28	TRBJ1-5	-	few	TGTGCCAGCACCCCCAGGGGTCAACAGCCCCAGCATTTT	CASTPRGQQPQHF
TRBV4-2	TRBJ1-2	TRBD1	-	TGTGCCAGCAGCCAAAACGGCCGGACAGGGACCTATGGCTACACCTTC	CASSQNGRTGTYGYTF
TRBV18	TRBJ1-1	TRBD1	-	TGTGCCAGCTCTTCACAGGGGATGAACACTGAAGCTTTCTTT	CASSSQGMNTEAFF
TRBV6-1	TRBJ1-6	-	-	TGTGCCAGCAACGATAGAAATTCACCCCTCCACTTT	CASNDRNSPLHF
TRBV27	TRBJ2-7	TRBD2	-	TGTGCCAGCAGTCGAGGACTAGCGGGGGGGCAGTACTTC	CASSRGLAGGQYF
TRBV5-3	TRBJ2-7	TRBD2	-	TGTGCCAGAAGCCGAGTAGTCGGGGGGGTTCCCTACGAGCAGTACTTC	CARSRVVGGVPYEQYF
TRBV5-1	TRBJ2-2	-	-	TGCGCCAGCCGTCCGTCGGGACTCGTCGGGGAGCTGTTTTTT	CASRPSGLVGELFF
TRBV11-2	TRBJ2-7	TRBD2	-	TGTGCCAGCAGCTTACTCGCGGGGGGGCCGGATGAGCAGTACTTC	CASSLLAGGPDEQYF
TRBV6-1	TRBJ2-1	-	-	TGTGCCAGCAGTGAATTATCAAGTAGCTCCTACAATGAGCAGTTCTTC	CASSELSSSSYNEQFF
TRBV27	TRBJ2-6	TRBD1	-	TGTGCCAGCAGTCACAGGGGGTACAACGTCCTGACTTTC	CASSHRGYNVLTF
TRBV27	TRBJ1-5	TRBD1	-	TGTGCCAGCAGTTTGGGGACAGGGGCTCAGCCCCAGCATTTT	CASSLGTGAQPQHF
TRBV4-1	TRBJ2-3	TRBD2	-	TGCGCCAGCAGCCAAGTACTATGGGCTAGCGGGGGGACAGATACGCAGTATTTT	CASSQVLWASGGTDTQYF
TRBV15	TRBJ2-1	-	-	TGTGCCACCAGCCTCGGGGGGCCGAGGGAGCAGTTCTTC	CATSLGGPREQFF